This T cell receptor (beta chain) derives from a study of cytomegalovirus exposure and HLA in healthy donors. As concerns this clone: What it binds is not known.

Points from the study as a whole: According to a subsequent analysis, TCR clusters identified in the first cohort showed a tendency to co-occur across the approximately 120 validation repertoires. It was approximately 170 TCR beta chains that were listed as cytomegalovirus-associated. The study found most TCR sequences rare, yet found some public TCRs in many donors. A few of the chains that were CMV-associated were confirmed in vitro to be specific for CMV antigens.

The CDR3 has 15 residues. After removal of 3 bases from V and 5 bases from J, the junction contained 6 bases not matched to a gene. Germline CDR1 and CDR2: MNHNS and SASEGT. Repertoires were generated with immunoSEQ multiplex PCR, while TCRdb's copy carries only in-frame clones and drops some. The table has approximately 180,000 clones, approximately 87% seen once. The source of this sequence is a woman aged 25 to 45 in good health and CMV-seronegative. V is TRBV6-1 and J is TRBJ1-4, with 7 bases lining up with TRBD1. The sample taken for sequencing was PBMCs. CDR3 coding DNA: TGTGCCAGCAGTGAGGCCGGGACAGCGAATGAAAAACTGTTTTTT. This encodes CASSEAGTANEKLFF.